This TCR beta chain was captured in a study of T cells expressing NK-cell markers. For this clonotype: Its antigen is currently unknown.

TCRdb reanalyzed the 5' RACE reads and collapses them to one entry per CDR3 protein, without DNA. The sample has 400,000 to 550,000 distinct CDR3 sequences. General study points: HCMV specificity of the expanded NKG2C+ T cell clones stayed unclear.

The V gene's germline CDR1 is MNHEY and CDR2 SVGAGI. The CDR3 runs to 16 residues. The sample consisted of blood T cells: a sorted CD56 or NKG2C T cell subset, CD4+ or CD8+ T cells, or bulk PBMC T cells (not recorded which). This clonotype was obtained from a woman aged 18 to 69 in good health. The chain has TRBV6-5 and TRBJ2-3. CDR3 amino acids: CASSYSMDLFTDTQYF.